These 5 T cell receptor beta chains were sequenced from one sample in a study of cytomegalovirus exposure and HLA in healthy donors. PCR involved 60 Vbeta and 13 Jbeta primers. Only in-frame clones appear in the TCRdb table, and some are missing; sequencing was by immunoSEQ multiplex PCR. Its listing shows over 110,000 clones. Sequencing was carried out using PBMCs. The source of these receptors is a male donor in good health and CMV-seronegative.

This sequence joins TRBV10-3 and TRBJ2-7, with 11 bases fitting TRBD1. The germline V gene has CDR1 ENHRY and CDR2 SYGVKD. The CDR3 loop spans 12 amino acids. The CDR3 here is CGTGGTSYEQYF. DNA for the CDR3: TGTGGGACAGGGGGCACTTCCTACGAGCAGTACTTC.

The chain has TRBV9 and TRBJ1-1, with D maybe TRBD1 (5 bases). The CDR3 is 13 residues long. V was pared by 0 bases and J by 4 bases, with 7 bases between. CDR1 is SGDLS and CDR2 is YYNGEE in the germline V gene. The CDR3 protein is CASSVAGFTEAFF. The CDR3 region has the DNA TGTGCCAGCAGCGTAGCAGGGTTCACTGAAGCTTTCTTT.

This rearrangement joins TRBV6-1 to TRBJ1-2; D possibly corresponds to TRBD1 (5 bases). The ends were cut back, 3 bases at V and 4 bases at J, with 12 bases in the middle. Germline V CDR1 and CDR2: MNHNS, SASEGT. The CDR3 has 14 amino acids. The CDR3 loop is CASSDRRQSYGYTF. DNA of the CDR3: TGTGCCAGCAGTGACCGTAGACAGTCCTATGGCTACACCTTC.

The chain combines TRBV7-9 with TRBJ2-5; 8 positions agree with TRBD2. This CDR3 has 15 amino acids. The germline CDR1 and CDR2 sequences are SEHNR and FQNEAQ (reference sequence). V shed 5 bases, J shed 5 bases, and the junction held 10 bases outside the gene matches. The CDR3 DNA reads as TGTGCCAGCAGCCAAAAGCGGGAGCGGGGGGAGACCCAGTACTTC. This encodes CASSQKRERGETQYF.

The chain recombines TRBV27 with TRBJ1-1; no clear D gene. The CDR3 is 13 amino acids. Germline V gene sequence: CDR1 MNHEY, CDR2 SMNVEV (reference sequence). V lost 7 bases, J lost 5 bases, and 14 bases lay in between. CDR3 in DNA: TGTGCCAGCACCCTAAATCCACAGACTGAAGCTTTCTTT. Translating gives CASTLNPQTEAFF.